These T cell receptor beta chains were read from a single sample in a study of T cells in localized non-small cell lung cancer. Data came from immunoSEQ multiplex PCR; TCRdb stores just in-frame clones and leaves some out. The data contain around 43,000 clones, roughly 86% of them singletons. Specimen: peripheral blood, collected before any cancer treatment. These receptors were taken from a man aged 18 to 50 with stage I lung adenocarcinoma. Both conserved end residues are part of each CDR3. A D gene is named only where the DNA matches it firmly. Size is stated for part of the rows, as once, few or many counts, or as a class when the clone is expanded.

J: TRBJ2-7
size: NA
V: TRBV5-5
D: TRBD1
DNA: TGTGCCAGCAGCAAGCCCCTGGACAGGGATTGGATTAACGAGCAGTACTTC
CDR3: CASSKPLDRDWINEQYF

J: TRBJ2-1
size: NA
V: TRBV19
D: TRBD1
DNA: TGTGCCAGTAACACAGGGGGTGGCAATGAGCAGTTCTTC
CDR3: CASNTGGGNEQFF

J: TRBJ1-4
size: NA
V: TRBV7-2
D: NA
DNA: TGTGCCAGCAGCTTAGGGGGGTGGACACCGACAACTAATGAAAAACTGTTTTTT
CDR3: CASSLGGWTPTTNEKLFF

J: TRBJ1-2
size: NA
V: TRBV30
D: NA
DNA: TGTGCCTGGAGCACCACGTGGATGGTGGCCTATGGCTACACCTTC
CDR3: CAWSTTWMVAYGYTF

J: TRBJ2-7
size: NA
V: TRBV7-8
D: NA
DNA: TGTGCCAGCGCGGACCGAACCTACGAGCAGTACTTC
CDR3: CASADRTYEQYF

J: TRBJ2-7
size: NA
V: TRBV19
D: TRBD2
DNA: TGTGCCAGTAGTATAGCCGGGACTAGCGCCTACGAGCAGTACTTC
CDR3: CASSIAGTSAYEQYF

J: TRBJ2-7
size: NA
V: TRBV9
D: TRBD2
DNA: TGTGCCAGCAGCGCCGGGACTAGCGGGGGACTCTCCTACGAGCAGTACTTC
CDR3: CASSAGTSGGLSYEQYF

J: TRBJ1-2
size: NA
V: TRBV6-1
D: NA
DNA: TGTGCCAGCAGTGAAGCGACGGGACCGAGCTATGGCTACACCTTC
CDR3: CASSEATGPSYGYTF

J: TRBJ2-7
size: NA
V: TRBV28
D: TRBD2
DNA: TGTGCCAGCAGTCAAGGAGGGGCCAGCGGGGGGCCCTCATACGAGCAGTACTTC
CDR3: CASSQGGASGGPSYEQYF

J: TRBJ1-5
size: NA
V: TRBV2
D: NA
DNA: TGTGCCAGCAGTTATCAGGGAAATCAGCCCCAGCATTTT
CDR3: CASSYQGNQPQHF

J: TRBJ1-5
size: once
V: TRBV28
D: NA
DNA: TGTGCCAGCAGAGCCTGGACAGATAATCAGCCCCAGCATTTT
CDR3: CASRAWTDNQPQHF

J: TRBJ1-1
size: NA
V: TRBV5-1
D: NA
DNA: TGCGCCAGCAGGACCGAGGGCACAGGGAACACTGAAGCTTTCTTT
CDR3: CASRTEGTGNTEAFF

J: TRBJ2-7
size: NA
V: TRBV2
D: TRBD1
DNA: TGTGCCAGCAGTACGACAGGGATCTACGAGCAGTACTTC
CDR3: CASSTTGIYEQYF

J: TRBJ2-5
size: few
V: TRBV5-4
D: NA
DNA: TGTGCCAGCAGCTTGGAGAGGAGGACCCAGTACTTC
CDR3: CASSLERRTQYF

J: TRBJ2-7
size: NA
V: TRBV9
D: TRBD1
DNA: TGTGCCAGCAGCCGTGCGACAGGGACCTACGAGCAGTACTTC
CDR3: CASSRATGTYEQYF

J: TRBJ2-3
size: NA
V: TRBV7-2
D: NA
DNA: TGTGCCAGCAGCTTAATGGGCACAGATACGCAGTATTTT
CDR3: CASSLMGTDTQYF

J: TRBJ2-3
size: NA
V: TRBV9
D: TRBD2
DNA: TGTGCCAGCGCACGAGCGGGGGGGAAAGATACGCAGTATTTT
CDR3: CASARAGGKDTQYF

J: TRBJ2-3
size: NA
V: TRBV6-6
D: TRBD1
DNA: TGTGCCAGCAGTCCCGGGACAGGTTCAGATACGCAGTATTTT
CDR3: CASSPGTGSDTQYF

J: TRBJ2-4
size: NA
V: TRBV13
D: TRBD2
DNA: TGTGCCAGCAGCTCAAAACTAGCGGGGGTGAGGGACAAAAACATTCAGTACTTC
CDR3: CASSSKLAGVRDKNIQYF

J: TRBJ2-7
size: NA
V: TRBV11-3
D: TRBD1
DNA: TGTGCCAGCAGCTTAGGGGACAGGGGCCAACCCCACTACGAGCAGTACTTC
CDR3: CASSLGDRGQPHYEQYF

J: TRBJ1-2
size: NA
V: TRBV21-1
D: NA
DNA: TGTGCCACCTCGATGGGGGGCGGCTTAGTACCAGGTGGGGGCTACACCTTC
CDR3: CATSMGGGLVPGGGYTF

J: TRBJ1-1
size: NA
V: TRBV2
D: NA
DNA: TGTGCCAGCAGGATGAAACTGACAGGACAGATGAACACTGAAGCTTTCTTT
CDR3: CASRMKLTGQMNTEAFF

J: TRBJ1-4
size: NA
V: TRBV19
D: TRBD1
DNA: TGTGCCAGCCTACCCCGGACAGGGATTAATGAAAAACTGTTTTTT
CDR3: CASLPRTGINEKLFF

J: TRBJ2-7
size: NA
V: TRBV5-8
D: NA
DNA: TGTGCCAGCTCGCAGCATTTACCGGGGCAGCCTTCCTACGAGCAGTACTTC
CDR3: CASSQHLPGQPSYEQYF

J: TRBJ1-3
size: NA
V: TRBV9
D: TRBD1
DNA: TGTGCCAGCAGCGTAGCCGCCGGGACAGGGGGAAATAGCGGAAACACCATATATTTT
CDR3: CASSVAAGTGGNSGNTIYF

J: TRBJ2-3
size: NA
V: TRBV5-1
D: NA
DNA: TGCGCCAGCAGCTTGCGTAACGGGGGAGTCGATACGCAGTATTTT
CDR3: CASSLRNGGVDTQYF

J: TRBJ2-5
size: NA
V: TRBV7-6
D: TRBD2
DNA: TGTGCCAGCAGCAGGGGACTAGGAGAGACCCAGTACTTC
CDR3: CASSRGLGETQYF

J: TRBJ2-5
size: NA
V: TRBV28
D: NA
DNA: TGTGCCAGCAGTTCCGCAACCGTGGGGAAGCGCCAAGAGACCCAGTACTTC
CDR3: CASSSATVGKRQETQYF

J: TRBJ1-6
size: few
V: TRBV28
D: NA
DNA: TGTGCCAGCAGCGTGAATTCACCCCTCCACTTT
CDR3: CASSVNSPLHF

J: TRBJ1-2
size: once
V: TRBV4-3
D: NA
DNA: TGCGCCAGCAGCCTCAAAGGGGGGGATGGCTACACCTTC
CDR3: CASSLKGGDGYTF

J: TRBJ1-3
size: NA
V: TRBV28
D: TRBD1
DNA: TGTGCCAGCAGTTTAGGAGGGACAGGGGGTGGAAACACCATATATTTT
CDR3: CASSLGGTGGGNTIYF

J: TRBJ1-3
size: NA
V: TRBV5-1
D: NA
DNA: TGCGCCAGCAGCTGGGGGACTTCTCGAAACACCATATATTTT
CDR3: CASSWGTSRNTIYF